Shown below are 18 T cell receptor beta chains from a single sample sequenced in a study of T and B cells in COVID-19 patients. BIOMED2 TRB-A/B primer pools were used in multiplex TRB PCR. A single record per CDR3 protein comes from TCRdb applying MiXCR to the multiplex PCR reads. The sample contains tens of thousands of distinct CDR3 sequences, over 25% of which appear only once. Blood genomic DNA input for TRB amplification was 250-500 ng. Sequencing was done on a sample of blood. All receptors come from a human donor who had recovered from COVID-19.

Concerning this clonotype: Given a much more abundant clone one base away, this may be a read error. This CDR3 is CASSSPGDEHFF. The CDR3 DNA sequence: TGTGCCAGCAGCTCCCCGGGGGATGAGCATTTCTTC. The chain combines TRBV6-5 with TRBJ2-1; the D gene is possibly TRBD2 (6 bases). The V gene's germline CDR1 is MNHEY and CDR2 SVGAGI. This CDR3 comprises 12 residues.

This clonotype was detected a few times. The rearrangement joins TRBV5-5 to TRBJ2-5; TRBD2 agrees at 11 bases. Looked up from germline, CDR1 is SGHKS and CDR2 is YYEKEE (reference sequence). The V and J ends lost 3 bases and 5 bases, in that order; junction bases with no gene match: 12. CDR3 length: 17 amino acids. CDR3 coding DNA: TGTGCCAGCAGCTCCCCCCGGGGTAGCGGGGGGGGGGAGACCCAGTACTTC. It yields the protein CASSSPRGSGGGETQYF.

The chain couples TRBV5-6 to TRBJ2-3; D is uncertain. Per germline, CDR1 SGHDT and CDR2 YYEEEE. Between the trimmed V and J ends, which lost 1 base and 4 bases, there was a span of 13 bases. The length of the CDR3 is 15 residues. DNA for the CDR3: TGTGCCAGCAGCTTGTTAGGGATTGCGGCAGATACGCAGTATTTT. Translated, it gives CASSLLGIAADTQYF.

The J gene is TRBJ1-3, the V gene TRBV6-5; D is possibly TRBD1 (5 bases). The CDR3 loop spans 16 amino acids. The germline V gene has CDR1 MNHEY and CDR2 SVGAGI. Trimming stripped 4 bases from V and 0 bases from J, with 13 bases between. The CDR3 reads CASSSMDTRSGNTIYF. Here the CDR3 DNA reads TGTGCCAGCAGTTCCATGGACACCCGCTCTGGAAACACCATATATTTT.

This chain links TRBV20-1 with TRBJ2-1, with 9 bases identical to TRBD1. The CDR3 consists of 16 residues. Per germline, CDR1 DFQATT and CDR2 SNEGSKA (reference sequence). V was pared by 4 bases and J by 5 bases, with 12 bases of the junction left unmatched. The CDR3 nucleotides are TGCAGTGCTACAAACCCGGGACAGGGAACCAACAATGAGCAGTTCTTC. It is translated as CSATNPGQGTNNEQFF.

The chain is built from TRBV27 and TRBJ2-1; D is ambiguous. The CDR3 has 18 amino acids. Between the trimmed V and J ends, which lost 1 base and 0 bases, there was a span of 16 bases. CDR1 and CDR2 (germline): MNHEY, SMNVEV (reference sequence). The chain's CDR3 is CASSLYGLRTGSYNEQFF. CDR3 DNA: TGTGCCAGCAGTTTATATGGTCTGCGGACCGGCTCCTACAATGAGCAGTTCTTC.

This clonotype appeared many times. The J gene is TRBJ2-1, the V gene TRBV7-6, with 14 bases matching TRBD2. The CDR3 length is 16 residues. J gave up 8 bases and V 5 bases, and 8 bases lay outside the gene matches. Germline CDR1 is SGHVS and CDR2 is FNYEAQ. The CDR3 DNA reads as TGTGCCAGCAGCCCCGGGACTAGCGGGAGTTCCCATGAGCAGTTCTTC. Translating it yields CASSPGTSGSSHEQFF.

J is TRBJ1-5 and V is TRBV12-3 or TRBV12-4; 8 positions match TRBD1. The V and J ends lost 4 bases and 7 bases, in that order; junction bases with no gene match: 6. The CDR3 loop spans 14 amino acids. CDR3 DNA sequence: TGTGCCAGCAGTTACTCAGGGGGCGGACAGCCCCAGCATTTT. Translating gives CASSYSGGGQPQHF.

By sample fraction, this clonotype is medium-sized. This chain links TRBV27 with TRBJ2-2, with 8 bases lining up with TRBD1. The CDR3 loop spans 12 amino acids. Germline CDR1 MNHEY, CDR2 SMNVEV (reference sequence). Losses at the gene ends were 6 bases for V and 7 bases for J; bases not matched to a gene: 1. CDR3 nucleotide sequence: TGTGCCAGCAGCGGACAGGGCGGGGAGCTGTTTTTT. This codes for CASSGQGGELFF.

The chain recombines TRBV30 with TRBJ1-1; no reliable D call. Germline-derived CDR1 and CDR2 are GTSNPN and SVGIG (reference sequence). The CDR3 consists of 13 residues. Trimming left V 0 bases short and J 2 bases short, with 7 bases between. As DNA, the CDR3 is TGTGCCTGGAGTGTAGGGTCTAACACTGAAGCTTTCTTT. Residues: CAWSVGSNTEAFF.

This clonotype was counted at least ten times. The J gene is TRBJ2-1, the V gene TRBV19, with TRBD2 identical over 12 bases. The ends lost 6 bases at V and 9 bases at J; junction bases unmatched: 12. Germline V gene sequence: CDR1 LNHDA, CDR2 SQIVND (reference sequence). The CDR3 runs 16 residues. The CDR3 is CASRRSGTSGPSEQFF. CDR3 bases: TGTGCCAGTAGGCGTTCCGGGACTAGCGGGCCAAGTGAGCAGTTCTTC.

This clonotype was recorded many times. The chain combines TRBV30 with TRBJ2-3, with D possibly being TRBD1 (5 bases). This CDR3 is 12 amino acids long. With 4 bases removed from V and 1 base from J, the gap between germline ends came to 6 bases. CDR1 GTSNPN and CDR2 SVGIG come from the germline V gene (reference sequence). In nucleotides, the CDR3 is TGTGCCTGGAAAGGGGGCACAGATACGCAGTATTTT. This codes for CAWKGGTDTQYF.

The chain joins TRBV29-1 to TRBJ2-3; 9 bases are a match to TRBD1. The CDR3 sequence is 16 residues long. After removal of 6 bases from V and 5 bases from J, the junction contained 15 bases not matched to a gene. Germline CDR1 and CDR2: SQVTM and ANQGSEA. In DNA, the CDR3 is TGCAGCGTGCTCATACAGGGGGCAGGGGTTGTAGATACGCAGTATTTT. Its translation: CSVLIQGAGVVDTQYF.

The chain recombines TRBV12-3 or TRBV12-4 with TRBJ2-5, with 7 bases lining up with TRBD1. The CDR3 is 14 amino acids. V shed 5 bases, J shed 6 bases, and the junction held 9 bases outside the gene matches. CDR3 amino acids: CASSDRQGVKTQYF. CDR3 bases: TGTGCCAGCAGTGACAGACAGGGTGTAAAGACCCAGTACTTC.

This clonotype was recorded a few times. The chain has TRBV13 and TRBJ2-7; 8 nucleotides match TRBD2. Germline CDR1 reads PRHDT; CDR2 reads FYEKMQ (reference sequence). This CDR3 is built from 15 residues. The junction had 10 bases not matched to a gene; V was cut back by 6 bases and J by 3 bases. The CDR3 DNA sequence: TGTGCCAGCAGTCCGGGGGGGGGGTTGGACTACGAGCAGTACTTC. As protein: CASSPGGGLDYEQYF.

J is TRBJ1-2 and V is TRBV10-3, with 7 nucleotides matching TRBD1. Germline-derived CDR1 and CDR2 are ENHRY and SYGVKD. The CDR3 extends over 13 amino acids. The DNA of the CDR3 is TGTACCAGCACCACGACAGGGACTTTTGGCTACACCTTC. Translating gives CTSTTTGTFGYTF.

Sample share makes this clonotype medium-sized. The chain joins TRBV29-1 to TRBJ2-6; unclear D gene. The germline V gene has CDR1 SQVTM and CDR2 ANQGSEA. V lost 2 bases and J 0 bases, leaving 5 bases between the germline ends. CDR3 length equals 14 residues. CDR3 in amino acids: CSVELISGANVLTF. For the CDR3, the DNA is TGCAGCGTTGAACTGATCTCTGGGGCCAACGTCCTGACTTTC.

This sequence joins TRBV20-1 and TRBJ2-1; D may be TRBD2 (7 bases). The CDR3 sequence is 14 residues long. Germline CDR1 and CDR2: DFQATT and SNEGSKA (reference sequence). Between the trimmed V and J ends, which lost 2 bases and 7 bases, there was a span of 15 bases. The CDR3 reads CSARLGGPQNEQFF. The CDR3 region has the DNA TGCAGTGCTAGACTCGGGGGGCCTCAGAATGAGCAGTTCTTC.